This is a list of T cell receptor beta chains from one sample in a study of Tregs in tolerant kidney transplant recipients. Profiling relied on immunoSEQ multiplex PCR, and the TCRdb table lists in-frame clones only, not all of them. Here the sample spans 240,000 or so clones, around 82% being singletons. The sample taken for sequencing was CD4+ T cells from blood. The receptor source for this set is a human donor in good health. Both conserved end residues are trimmed from each CDR3.

>TRBV28|TRBJ1-2
ASSLVSGVGYGYT
>TRBV7-9|TRBJ2-3
ASSPGLASTDTQY
>TRBV5-4|TRBJ1-4
ASSAGLNEKLF
>TRBV4-1|TRBJ2-7
ASSQPGLAGGAYEQY
>TRBV9|TRBJ1-4
ASSVGDSLGTNEKLF
>TRBV6-5|TRBJ2-2
ASRGGQGNTGELF
>TRBV5-6|TRBJ1-1
ASSFNRGLKEAF
>TRBV5-6|TRBJ1-4
ASSPIGSTNEKLF
>TRBV25-1|TRBJ2-2
ASRARTGYTGELF
>TRBV5-1|TRBJ1-3
ASSLESVGSGNTIY
>TRBV5-4|TRBJ2-7
ASSPQGTTYEQY
>TRBV4-1|TRBJ2-1
ASSQEHRGYNEQF
>TRBV5-6|TRBJ2-2
ASSLVSLNTGELF
>TRBV19|TRBJ2-7
ASSFSTGEHYEQY
>TRBV2|TRBJ2-3
ASSVLDTQY
>TRBV18|TRBJ2-2
ASSPPNQGGAGELF
>TRBV5-4|TRBJ2-3
ASSSQTSGGAGTQY
>TRBV30|TRBJ1-1
AWSGQGEWTEAF
>TRBV5-1|TRBJ2-1
ASSLDGPGGDEQF
>TRBV6-5|TRBJ2-5
ASSKTGRALTQY
>TRBV18|TRBJ2-2
ASSPNSGEDGELF
>TRBV6-6|TRBJ2-7
ASAGTGGYEQY
>TRBV27|TRBJ1-2
ASSSTPNRMRGYT
>TRBV6-1|TRBJ1-1
ASSRLNTEAF
>TRBV19|TRBJ1-1
ASSRPRQTTNTEAF
>TRBV6-5|TRBJ1-2
ASSYSSRGGESGYT
>TRBV11-2|TRBJ2-2
ASSDRSGGDTGELF
>TRBV19|TRBJ2-1
ASSLRAGEQF
>TRBV6-1|TRBJ1-6
ASSVTQGAKNSPLH
>TRBV5-5|TRBJ1-2
ASLRGTDYGYT
>TRBV11-2|TRBJ1-2
ASSAGGGGYGYT
>TRBV7-9|TRBJ2-2
ASSFTVGELF
>TRBV5-1|TRBJ1-1
ASSLAPAGGNTEAF
>TRBV19|TRBJ1-1
ASRGGVGQSGPTEAF
>TRBV15|TRBJ1-2
ATSLDSPSYYGYT
>TRBV5-6|TRBJ1-3
ASSLPGGRVSGNTIY
>TRBV6-5|TRBJ2-7
ASSYSRGAYEQY
>TRBV27|TRBJ2-1
ASCLSGFYNEQF
>TRBV4-1|TRBJ2-3
ASSQTGTGLSGDTQY
>TRBV7-2|TRBJ2-5
ASSLQPGGGQETQY
>TRBV2|TRBJ1-6
ASSSRGSPLH
>TRBV20-1|TRBJ1-1
SASRGGEAF
>TRBV6-6|TRBJ2-7
ASTTGTSSYEQY
>TRBV11-3|TRBJ1-5
ASSLRGSSNQPQH